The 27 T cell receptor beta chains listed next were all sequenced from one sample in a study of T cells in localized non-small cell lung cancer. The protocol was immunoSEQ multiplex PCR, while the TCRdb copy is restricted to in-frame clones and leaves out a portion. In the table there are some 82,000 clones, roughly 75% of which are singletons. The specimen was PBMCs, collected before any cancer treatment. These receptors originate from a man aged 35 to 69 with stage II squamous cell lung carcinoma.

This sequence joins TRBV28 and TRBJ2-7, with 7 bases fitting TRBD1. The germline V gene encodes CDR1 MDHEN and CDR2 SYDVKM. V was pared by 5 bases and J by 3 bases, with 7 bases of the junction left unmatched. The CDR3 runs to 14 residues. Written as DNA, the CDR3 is TGTGCCAGCAGTCCCCTAGGGACAGTCTACGAGCAGTACTTC. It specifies CASSPLGTVYEQYF.

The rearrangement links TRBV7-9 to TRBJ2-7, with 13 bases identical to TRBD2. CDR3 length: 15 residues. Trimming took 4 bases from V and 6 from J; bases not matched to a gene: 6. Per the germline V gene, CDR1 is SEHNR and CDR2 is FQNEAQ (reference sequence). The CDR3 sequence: CASSSSGLAGVEQYF. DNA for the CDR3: TGTGCCAGCAGCTCGTCCGGACTAGCGGGAGTCGAGCAGTACTTC.

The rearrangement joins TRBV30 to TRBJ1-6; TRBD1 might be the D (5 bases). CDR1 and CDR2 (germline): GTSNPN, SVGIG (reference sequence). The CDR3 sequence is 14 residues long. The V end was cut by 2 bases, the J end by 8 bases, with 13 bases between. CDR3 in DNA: TGTGCCTGGAGTTCTGGTGGGGGTCATTCACCCCTCCACTTT. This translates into CAWSSGGGHSPLHF.

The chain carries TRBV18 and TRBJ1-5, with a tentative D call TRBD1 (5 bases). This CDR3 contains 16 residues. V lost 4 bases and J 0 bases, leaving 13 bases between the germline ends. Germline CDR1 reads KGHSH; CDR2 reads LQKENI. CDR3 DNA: TGTGCCAGCTCACTGGGGCAACTGTATAGCAATCAGCCCCAGCATTTT. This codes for CASSLGQLYSNQPQHF.

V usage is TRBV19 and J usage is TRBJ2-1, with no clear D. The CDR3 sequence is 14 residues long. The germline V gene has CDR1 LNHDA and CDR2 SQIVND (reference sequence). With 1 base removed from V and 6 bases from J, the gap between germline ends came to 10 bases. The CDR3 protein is CASSIGPLPNEQFF. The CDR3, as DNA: TGTGCCAGTAGTATAGGGCCCCTCCCCAATGAGCAGTTCTTC.

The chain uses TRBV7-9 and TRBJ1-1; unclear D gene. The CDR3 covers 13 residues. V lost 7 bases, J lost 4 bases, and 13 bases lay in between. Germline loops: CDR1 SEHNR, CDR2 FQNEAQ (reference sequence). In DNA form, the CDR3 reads TGTGCCAGCACCACCGGCCCTGCCACTGAAGCTTTCTTT. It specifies CASTTGPATEAFF.

The DNA for the CDR3 is TGCGCCAGCAGCTTGGGGGGGACACCTAATGAAAAACTGTTTTTT. It translates to CASSLGGTPNEKLFF. The rearrangement links TRBV5-1 to TRBJ1-4, with a possible D match to TRBD1 (6 bases). Trimming took 0 bases from V and 3 from J, leaving 9 bases between them. The CDR3 is made up of 15 amino acids. The V gene's germline CDR1 is SGHRS and CDR2 YFSETQ.

The CDR3 loop is CAWSAIHYEQYF. The CDR3, as DNA: TGTGCCTGGAGTGCAATCCACTACGAGCAGTACTTC. The chain couples TRBV30 to TRBJ2-7; D uncertain. Germline CDR1 GTSNPN, CDR2 SVGIG (reference sequence). This CDR3 spans 12 amino acids. V was trimmed by 1 base and J by 3 bases, leaving 7 bases between them.

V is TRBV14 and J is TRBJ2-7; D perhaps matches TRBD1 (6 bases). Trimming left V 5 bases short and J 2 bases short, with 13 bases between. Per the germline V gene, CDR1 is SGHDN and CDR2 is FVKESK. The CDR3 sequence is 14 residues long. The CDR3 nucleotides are TGTGCCAGCAGCTCCTGGACAGAGACCTACGAGCAGTACTTC. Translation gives CASSSWTETYEQYF.

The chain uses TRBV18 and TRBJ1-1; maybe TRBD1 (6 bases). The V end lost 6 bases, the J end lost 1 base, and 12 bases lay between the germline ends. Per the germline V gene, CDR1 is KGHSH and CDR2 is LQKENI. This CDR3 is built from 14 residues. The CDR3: CASSLGQQNTEAFF. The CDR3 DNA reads TGTGCCAGCTCCCTCGGACAGCAGAACACTGAAGCTTTCTTT.

The CDR3 region is CASSPRWGAEAFF. The DNA for the CDR3 is TGTGCCAGCAGCCCTAGGTGGGGGGCTGAAGCTTTCTTT. This chain uses TRBV7-9 with TRBJ1-1; weak D call: TRBD1 (5 bases). The CDR3 loop spans 13 amino acids. Germline CDR1 SEHNR, CDR2 FQNEAQ (reference sequence). The V and J ends lost 5 bases and 6 bases respectively, with 13 bases between them.

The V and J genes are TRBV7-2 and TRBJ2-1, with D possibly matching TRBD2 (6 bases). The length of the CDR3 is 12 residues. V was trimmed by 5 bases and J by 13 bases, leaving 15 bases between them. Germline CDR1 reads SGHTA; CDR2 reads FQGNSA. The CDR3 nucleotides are TGTGCCAGCAGCCCGGGGGTGGCTAGCCAGTTCTTC. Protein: CASSPGVASQFF.

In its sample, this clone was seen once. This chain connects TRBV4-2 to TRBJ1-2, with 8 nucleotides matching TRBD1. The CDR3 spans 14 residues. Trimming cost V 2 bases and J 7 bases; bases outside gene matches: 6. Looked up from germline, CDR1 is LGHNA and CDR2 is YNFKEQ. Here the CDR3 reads CASSQRTGGAGYTF. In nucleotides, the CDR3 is TGTGCCAGCAGCCAAAGAACAGGGGGTGCTGGCTACACCTTC.

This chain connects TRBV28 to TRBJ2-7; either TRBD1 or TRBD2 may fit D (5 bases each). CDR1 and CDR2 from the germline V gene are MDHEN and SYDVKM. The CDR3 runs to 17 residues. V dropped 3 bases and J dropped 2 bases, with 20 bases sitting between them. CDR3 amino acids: CASSFDLTGTGTYEQYF. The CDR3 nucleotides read TGTGCCAGCAGTTTTGACCTTACCGGGACCGGCACCTACGAGCAGTACTTC.

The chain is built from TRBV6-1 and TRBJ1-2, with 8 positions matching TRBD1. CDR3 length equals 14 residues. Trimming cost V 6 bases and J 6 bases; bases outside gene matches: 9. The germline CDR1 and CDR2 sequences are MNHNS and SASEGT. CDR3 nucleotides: TGTGCCAGCAGCCGGGAGACAGGGGTGGATGGCTACACCTTC. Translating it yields CASSRETGVDGYTF.

CDR3 nucleotide sequence: TGTGCCAGCAGCTCGGGCTACATGAACACTGAAGCTTTCTTT. This sequence encodes CASSSGYMNTEAFF. The rearrangement links TRBV7-2 to TRBJ1-1; D call uncertain. The CDR3 length is 14 residues. Trimming removed 4 bases at V and 0 bases at J, with 9 bases between. The germline V gene has CDR1 SGHTA and CDR2 FQGNSA.

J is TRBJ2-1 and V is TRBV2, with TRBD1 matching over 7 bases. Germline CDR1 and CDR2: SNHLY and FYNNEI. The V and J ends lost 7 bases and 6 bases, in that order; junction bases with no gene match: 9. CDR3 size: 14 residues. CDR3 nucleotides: TGTGCCAGCATTTCGACAGGGTTATTCAATGAGCAGTTCTTC. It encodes CASISTGLFNEQFF.

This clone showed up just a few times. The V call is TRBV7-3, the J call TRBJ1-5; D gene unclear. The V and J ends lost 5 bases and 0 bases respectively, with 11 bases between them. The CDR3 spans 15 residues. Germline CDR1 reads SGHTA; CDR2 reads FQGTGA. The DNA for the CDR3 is TGTGCCAGCAGCAAGCGGCGGGGTAGCAATCAGCCCCAGCATTTT. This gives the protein CASSKRRGSNQPQHF.

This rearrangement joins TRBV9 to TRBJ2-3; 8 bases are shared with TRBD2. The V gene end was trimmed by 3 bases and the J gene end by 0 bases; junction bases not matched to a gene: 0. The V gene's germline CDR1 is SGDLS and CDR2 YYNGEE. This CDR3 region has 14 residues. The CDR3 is CASSAGGSTDTQYF. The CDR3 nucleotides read TGTGCCAGCAGCGCGGGGGGGAGCACAGATACGCAGTATTTT. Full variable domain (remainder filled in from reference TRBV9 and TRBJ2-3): DSGVTQTPKHLITATGQRVTLRCSPRSGDLSVYWYQQSLDQGLQFLIQYYNGEERAKGNILERFSAQQFPDLHSELNLSSLELGDSALYFCASSAGGSTDTQYFGPGTRLTVL.

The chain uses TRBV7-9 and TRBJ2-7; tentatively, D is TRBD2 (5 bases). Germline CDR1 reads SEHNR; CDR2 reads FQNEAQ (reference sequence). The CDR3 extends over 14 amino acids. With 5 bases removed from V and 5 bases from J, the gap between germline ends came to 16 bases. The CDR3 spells CASSLGGSSDEQYF. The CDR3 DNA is TGTGCCAGCAGCCTAGGAGGATCTTCGGACGAGCAGTACTTC.

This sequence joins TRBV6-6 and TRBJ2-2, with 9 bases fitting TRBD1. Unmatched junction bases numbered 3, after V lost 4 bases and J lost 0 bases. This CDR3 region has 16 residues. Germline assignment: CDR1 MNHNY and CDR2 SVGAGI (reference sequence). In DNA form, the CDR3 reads TGTGCCAGCAGTTCGCGACAGGGGGCGAACACCGGGGAGCTGTTTTTT. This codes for CASSSRQGANTGELFF.

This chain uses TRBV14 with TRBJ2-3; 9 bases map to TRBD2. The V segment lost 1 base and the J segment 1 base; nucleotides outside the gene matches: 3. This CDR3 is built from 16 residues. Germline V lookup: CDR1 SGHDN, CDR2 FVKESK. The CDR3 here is CASSQGAGGRTDTQYF. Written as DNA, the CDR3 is TGTGCCAGCAGCCAAGGAGCGGGGGGTCGCACAGATACGCAGTATTTT.

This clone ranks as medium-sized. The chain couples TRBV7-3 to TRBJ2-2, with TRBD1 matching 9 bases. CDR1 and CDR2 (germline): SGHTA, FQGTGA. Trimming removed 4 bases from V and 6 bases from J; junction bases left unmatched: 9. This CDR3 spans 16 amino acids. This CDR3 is CASSSSPGTGSGELFF. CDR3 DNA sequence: TGTGCCAGCAGCTCATCCCCCGGGACAGGGTCCGGGGAGCTGTTTTTT.

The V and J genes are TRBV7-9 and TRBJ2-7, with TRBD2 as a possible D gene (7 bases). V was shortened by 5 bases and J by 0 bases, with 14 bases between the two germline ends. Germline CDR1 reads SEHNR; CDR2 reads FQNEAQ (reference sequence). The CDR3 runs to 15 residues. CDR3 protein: CASSKGGVSSYEQYF. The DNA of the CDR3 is TGTGCCAGCAGCAAGGGGGGGGTATCCTCCTACGAGCAGTACTTC.

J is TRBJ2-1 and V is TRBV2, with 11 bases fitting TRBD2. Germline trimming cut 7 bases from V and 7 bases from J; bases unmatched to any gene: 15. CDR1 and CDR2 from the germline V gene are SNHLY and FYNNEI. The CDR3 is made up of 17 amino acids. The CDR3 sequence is CASNRLAGPPLENEQFF. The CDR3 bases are TGTGCCAGCAACCGACTAGCGGGACCACCTTTGGAGAATGAGCAGTTCTTC.

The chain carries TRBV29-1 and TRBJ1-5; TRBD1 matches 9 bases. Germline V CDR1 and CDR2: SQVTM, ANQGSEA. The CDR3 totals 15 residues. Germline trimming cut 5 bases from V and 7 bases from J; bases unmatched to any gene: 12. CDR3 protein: CSVSPGTGLEQPQHF. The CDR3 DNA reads TGCAGCGTTTCACCCGGGACAGGGCTGGAACAGCCCCAGCATTTT.

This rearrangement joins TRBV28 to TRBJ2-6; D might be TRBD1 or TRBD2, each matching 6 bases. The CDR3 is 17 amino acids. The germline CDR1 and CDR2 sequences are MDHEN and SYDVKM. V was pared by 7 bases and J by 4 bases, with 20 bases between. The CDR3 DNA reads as TGTGCCAGCACCCCCCAAGGGGGGTCCTACGGGGCCAACGTCCTGACTTTC. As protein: CASTPQGGSYGANVLTF. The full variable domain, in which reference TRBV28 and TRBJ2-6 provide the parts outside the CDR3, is DVKVTQSSRYLVKRTGEKVFLECVQDMDHENMFWYRQDPGLGLRLIYFSYDVKMKEKGDIPEGYSVSREKKERFSLILESASTNQTSMYLCASTPQGGSYGANVLTFGAGSRLTVL.